This is a list of T cell receptor beta chains from one sample in a study of blood T cell repertoires in COVID-19. TCRdb's copy holds only in-frame clones and misses some; the assay was immunoSEQ multiplex PCR. The repertoire consists of about 210,000 clones, with around 80% occurring once and the leading ten covering about 12%. Sample: peripheral blood. Every receptor here comes from a woman aged 40 to 55 with acute or convalescent COVID-19. The CDR3 runs from the conserved cysteine through the conserved F or W. A D gene is named only where the DNA matches it firmly. Not every row has a clone size; where given, it reads once, few, many or a size class.

>TRBJ1-2|.|TRBV11-2|.
CASSQAGAYGYTF
TGTGCCAGCAGCCAGGCGGGGGCTTATGGCTACACCTTC
>TRBJ1-4|.|TRBV30|.
CAWRGGNNEKLFF
TGTGCCTGGAGGGGGGGGAATAATGAAAAACTGTTTTTT
>TRBJ1-3|.|TRBV28|.
CASSLSGDGNTIYF
TGTGCCAGCAGTTTATCAGGGGACGGAAACACCATATATTTT
>TRBJ2-7|.|TRBV6-2/TRBV6-3|TRBD2
CASSVASGSGEQYF
TGTGCCAGCAGTGTGGCTAGCGGGAGTGGCGAGCAGTACTTC
>TRBJ1-1|.|TRBV7-6|TRBD1
CASSPGTGGHSEAFF
TGTGCCAGCAGCCCCGGGACAGGGGGCCACTCTGAAGCTTTCTTT
>TRBJ2-3|.|TRBV10-2|TRBD2
CASSGAGAVSTDTQYF
TGCGCCAGCAGTGGAGCGGGGGCTGTCAGCACAGATACGCAGTATTTT
>TRBJ1-1|.|TRBV10-1|TRBD1
CASSGQGAVTEAFF
TGCGCCAGCAGCGGACAGGGGGCTGTCACTGAAGCTTTCTTT
>TRBJ2-7|.|TRBV4-3|TRBD2
CASSPRLASPYEQYF
TGCGCCAGCAGCCCTAGACTAGCAAGTCCCTACGAGCAGTACTTC
>TRBJ1-2|.|TRBV6-2/TRBV6-3|.
CASSYWPRDGYTF
TGTGCCAGCAGTTACTGGCCTCGGGATGGCTACACCTTC
>TRBJ2-1|.|TRBV3-1/TRBV3-2|TRBD2
CASSRRMGLAGNEQFF
TGTGCCAGCAGCCGCCGCATGGGACTAGCAGGAAATGAGCAGTTCTTC
>TRBJ2-1|.|TRBV3-1/TRBV3-2|.
CASSPGAEGGNEQFF
TGTGCCAGCAGTCCCGGGGCCGAGGGGGGGAATGAGCAGTTCTTC
>TRBJ1-5|.|TRBV23-1|.
CASSHPKPGTSSNQPQHF
TGCGCCAGCAGTCATCCAAAGCCTGGGACAAGTAGCAATCAGCCCCAGCATTTT
>TRBJ2-2|.|TRBV27|.
CASSFGVHGELFF
TGTGCCAGCAGTTTTGGAGTGCACGGGGAGCTGTTTTTT
>TRBJ2-5|.|TRBV7-9|TRBD2
CASSLRTSGLRETQYF
TGTGCCAGCAGCTTACGGACTAGCGGCCTCCGGGAGACCCAGTACTTC
>TRBJ1-2|few|TRBV5-6|TRBD1
CASSLQQPIRGQGYTF
TGTGCCAGCAGCTTACAACAACCTATCAGGGGGCAGGGCTACACCTTC
>TRBJ2-2|.|TRBV18|.
CASSPSGIGELFF
TGTGCCAGCTCACCGTCGGGGATCGGGGAGCTGTTTTTT
>TRBJ1-1|.|TRBV2|.
CASSAAGYAEAFF
TGTGCCAGCAGTGCGGCAGGATATGCTGAAGCTTTCTTT
>TRBJ2-6|.|TRBV19|.
CASSRSGANVLTF
TGTGCCAGTAGCCGCTCTGGGGCCAACGTCCTGACTTTC
>TRBJ2-4|.|TRBV9|TRBD1
CASSVDTPQGVKNIQYF
TGTGCCAGCAGCGTAGACACCCCGCAGGGGGTGAAAAACATTCAGTACTTC
>TRBJ2-1|.|TRBV6-5|TRBD1
CASIWDRSYNEQFF
TGTGCCAGCATCTGGGACAGGAGCTACAATGAGCAGTTCTTC
>TRBJ2-3|.|TRBV5-1|TRBD2
CASSLRLAGGADTQYF
TGCGCCAGCAGCTTGCGGCTAGCGGGGGGGGCAGATACGCAGTATTTT
>TRBJ1-6|.|TRBV30|.
CAWSLQGSSPLHF
TGTGCCTGGAGTCTCCAGGGAAGTTCACCCCTCCACTTT
>TRBJ1-6|.|TRBV4-1|.
CASSQKVEGSPLHF
TGCGCCAGCAGCCAAAAAGTGGAGGGCTCACCCCTCCACTTT
>TRBJ2-3|.|TRBV27|.
CASSSPGRLRDTQYF
TGTGCCAGCAGCTCCCCGGGGAGATTGAGGGATACGCAGTATTTT
>TRBJ1-1|.|TRBV29-1|.
CSPWSGNTEAFF
TGCAGCCCATGGTCAGGGAACACTGAAGCTTTCTTT
>TRBJ2-1|.|TRBV19|TRBD1
CASSIDGDRGRNEQFF
TGTGCCAGTAGTATAGATGGGGACAGGGGTAGGAATGAGCAGTTCTTC
>TRBJ2-2|.|TRBV30|.
CAWSKTGRSTGELFF
TGTGCCTGGAGTAAGACAGGGAGGAGCACCGGGGAGCTGTTTTTT